Each of the 21 T cell receptor beta chains below was sequenced from the same sample in a study of vaccination and CD4 T cells after COVID-19. Oncomine TCR Beta short-read sequencing was applied to DNA from cultured CD4+ T cells. One entry per CDR3 protein, called by TCRdb with MiXCR from the PCR reads. There are about 20,000 distinct CDR3 sequences in the sample; approximately 59% occur only once, and 8.9% lies in the top ten. Their antigen targets remain unknown. Treatment reported: roughly 11-day PBMC culture with coronavirus spike peptide pools or control peptides (ViraFEST assay). Specimen: CD4+ T cells from blood, cultured in vitro, collected after SARS-CoV-2 vaccination. The receptors originated from a human donor who had recovered from COVID-19.

The chain's CDR3 is CASSYPGGIYEQYF. The CDR3 DNA sequence: TGTGCCAGCAGTTATCCGGGGGGGATATACGAGCAGTACTTC. This chain links TRBV6-5 with TRBJ2-7, with TRBD2 matching 8 bases. After removal of 3 bases from V and 4 bases from J, the junction contained 5 bases not matched to a gene. This CDR3 has 14 amino acids. Germline-derived CDR1 and CDR2 are MNHEY and SVGAGI.

V gene TRBV27 combines with J gene TRBJ1-6; perhaps TRBD1 as D (6 bases). The germline CDR1 and CDR2 sequences are MNHEY and SMNVEV (reference sequence). The ends were cut back, 0 bases at V and 8 bases at J, with 17 bases in the middle. The CDR3 is 17 residues long. CDR3 sequence (DNA): TGTGCCAGCAGTTTATCGGTGGGGGGGGGGGCTTATTCACCCCTCCACTTT. This sequence encodes CASSLSVGGGAYSPLHF.

In its sample, this clonotype was seen a few times. The chain joins TRBV20-1 to TRBJ1-3, with D tentatively TRBD1 (6 bases). Trimming took 0 bases from V and 1 from J, leaving 13 bases between them. This CDR3 spans 16 amino acids. Germline V gene data show CDR1 as DFQATT and CDR2 as SNEGSKA (reference sequence). CDR3 bases: TGCAGTGCTAGAGACCCCAGGGGAAATTCTGGAAACACCATATATTTT. Translating gives CSARDPRGNSGNTIYF.

This chain joins TRBV6-2 or TRBV6-3 and TRBJ1-3; TRBD1 is a possible D gene (6 bases). The germline V gene has CDR1 MNHEY and CDR2 SVGEGT. V dropped 6 bases and J dropped 11 bases, with 20 bases sitting between them. This CDR3 has 14 residues. DNA for the CDR3: TGTGCCAGCAGCCCAAACAGGGCTCCTCGCCCCATATATTTT. It yields the protein CASSPNRAPRPIYF.

This clonotype appeared once. The V and J genes are TRBV6-5 and TRBJ2-7, with 8 bases lining up with TRBD2. This CDR3 contains 15 residues. With V trimmed by 4 bases and J by 2 bases, 7 bases remained unmatched. CDR1 and CDR2 (germline): MNHEY, SVGAGI. CDR3 nucleotide sequence: TGTGCCAGCAGTTCTATAGCGGGGAGGACCTACGAGCAGTACTTC. This encodes CASSSIAGRTYEQYF.

This chain joins TRBV11-2 and TRBJ1-2; 10 bases align to TRBD1. With V trimmed by 5 bases and J by 4 bases, 7 bases remained unmatched. Germline V gene data show CDR1 as SGHAT and CDR2 as FQNNGV. The CDR3 is 15 amino acids. CDR3 nucleotides: TGTGCCAGCAGCACGAGACAGGGGGCAACCTATGGCTACACCTTC. It yields the protein CASSTRQGATYGYTF. The full variable domain, in which reference TRBV11-2 and TRBJ1-2 provide the parts outside the CDR3, is EAGVAQSPRYKIIEKRQSVAFWCNPISGHATLYWYQQILGQGPKLLIQFQNNGVVDDSQLPKDRFSAERLKGVDSTLKIQPAKLEDSAVYLCASSTRQGATYGYTFGSGTRLTVV.

J is TRBJ2-7 and V is TRBV28, with a weak D call TRBD2 (5 bases). Trimming took 3 bases from V and 0 from J, leaving 12 bases between them. Per germline, CDR1 MDHEN and CDR2 SYDVKM. The CDR3 sequence is 15 residues long. CDR3 loop: CASSLTGKSSYEQYF. In nucleotides, the CDR3 is TGTGCCAGCAGTTTGACGGGGAAAAGCTCCTACGAGCAGTACTTC. The entire variable domain, with the rest obtained from reference TRBV28 and TRBJ2-7, is as follows: DVKVTQSSRYLVKRTGEKVFLECVQDMDHENMFWYRQDPGLGLRLIYFSYDVKMKEKGDIPEGYSVSREKKERFSLILESASTNQTSMYLCASSLTGKSSYEQYFGPGTRLTVT.

This clonotype was counted between two and nine times. This chain joins TRBV6-2 or TRBV6-3 and TRBJ1-1; D is unresolved. Germline-derived CDR1 and CDR2 are MNHEY and SVGEGT. The V gene lost 0 bases and the J gene lost 0 bases, with 8 bases spanning the gap. This CDR3 has 15 residues. CDR3 nucleotides: TGTGCCAGCAGTTACTCGACCGTTATGAACACTGAAGCTTTCTTT. Its translation is CASSYSTVMNTEAFF.

The J gene is TRBJ2-7, the V gene TRBV3-1, with TRBD2 as a possible D gene (6 bases). The CDR3 loop spans 13 amino acids. Germline CDR1 reads LGHDT; CDR2 reads YNNKEL (reference sequence). V was pared by 4 bases and J by 2 bases, with 9 bases between. The CDR3 DNA reads TGTGCCAGCAGCCCGCGCGGGGCCTACGAGCAGTACTTC. This translates into CASSPRGAYEQYF.

This chain links TRBV20-1 with TRBJ1-1; no clear D gene. Trimming shortened V by 1 base and J by 0 bases, and 3 bases separated the two germline ends. The CDR3 sequence is 12 residues long. CDR1 and CDR2 (germline): DFQATT, SNEGSKA (reference sequence). The DNA of the CDR3 is TGCAGTGCTAGAGGGATGAACACTGAAGCTTTCTTT. As protein: CSARGMNTEAFF.

The genes are TRBV7-2 and TRBJ2-2; TRBD1 matches at 8 bases. The CDR3 is made up of 15 amino acids. Germline V lookup: CDR1 SGHTA, CDR2 FQGNSA. V dropped 6 bases and J dropped 1; count of bases not matched to a gene: 4. The CDR3 bases are TGTGCCAGCAGACCCGGGACAGGGAACACCGGGGAGCTGTTTTTT. Amino acid sequence: CASRPGTGNTGELFF.

This rearrangement joins TRBV20-1 to TRBJ2-5; 7 nucleotides agree with TRBD2. The V gene end was trimmed by 6 bases and the J gene end by 4 bases; junction bases not matched to a gene: 11. The germline gives CDR1 DFQATT, CDR2 SNEGSKA (reference sequence). The CDR3 length is 14 residues. The CDR3 nucleotides read TGCAGTGCAACAGGCAAGCGGGAAGGAGAGACCCAGTACTTC. This sequence encodes CSATGKREGETQYF.

This clonotype occurred once. J is TRBJ2-1 and V is TRBV28; maybe TRBD1 (6 bases). This CDR3 spans 16 amino acids. Germline values: CDR1 MDHEN, CDR2 SYDVKM. V gave up 6 bases and J gave up 1 base, with 16 bases separating them. CDR3 amino acids: CASSLGGHTSYNEQFF. In DNA, the CDR3 is TGTGCCAGCAGCCTAGGGGGACACACATCCTACAATGAGCAGTTCTTC. The whole variable domain, remainder taken from reference TRBV28 and TRBJ2-1, is DVKVTQSSRYLVKRTGEKVFLECVQDMDHENMFWYRQDPGLGLRLIYFSYDVKMKEKGDIPEGYSVSREKKERFSLILESASTNQTSMYLCASSLGGHTSYNEQFFGPGTRLTVL.

The table lists this clonotype with a count of one. The V gene is TRBV6-2 or TRBV6-3, the J gene TRBJ2-7; D gene ambiguous. Trimming took 10 bases from V and 5 from J, leaving 15 bases between them. CDR3 length: 12 amino acids. The germline gives CDR1 MNHEY, CDR2 SVGEGT. The chain's CDR3 is CAISEGLDEQYF. The CDR3 nucleotides are TGTGCCATCTCAGAAGGGTTAGACGAGCAGTACTTC.

The rearrangement joins TRBV20-1 to TRBJ2-5, with D perhaps TRBD2 (6 bases). This CDR3 contains 12 residues. Trimming pared 6 bases from V and 1 base from J, leaving 9 bases between. Germline V gene lookup returns CDR1 DFQATT and CDR2 SNEGSKA (reference sequence). The DNA for the CDR3 is TGCAGTGCCCTGGAGGGCCAAGAGACCCAGTACTTC. Its translation is CSALEGQETQYF.

About this clonotype itself: This CDR3 fails to terminate in the conserved phenylalanine or tryptophan, so it likely reflects a read error. CDR3 region: CAWSETSGGARETQYL. The CDR3 DNA reads TGTGCCTGGAGTGAGACTAGCGGGGGGGCTCGGGAGACCCAGTACCTC. The rearrangement uses TRBV30 and TRBJ2-5; 14 bases fit TRBD2. The germline V gene has CDR1 GTSNPN and CDR2 SVGIG (reference sequence). CDR3 length: 16 amino acids. V dropped 1 base and J dropped 5; count of bases not matched to a gene: 6.

The J gene is TRBJ2-2, the V gene TRBV28; 8 bases are shared with TRBD1. Germline loops: CDR1 MDHEN, CDR2 SYDVKM. The CDR3 contains 16 residues. Trimming took 2 bases from V and 4 from J; bases not matched to a gene: 6. The CDR3, as DNA: TGTGCCAGCAGTTTACTCCAGGGGGCGATCACCGGGGAGCTGTTTTTT. Translating gives CASSLLQGAITGELFF.

The gene calls are TRBV6-5 and TRBJ2-2; TRBD2 aligns across 12 bases. The CDR3 is made up of 15 amino acids. V lost 2 bases and J lost 5; bases outside the gene matches: 0. Germline V gene data show CDR1 as MNHEY and CDR2 as SVGAGI. The DNA of the CDR3 is TGTGCCAGCAGTTACGGGACTAGCGGGACCGGGGAGCTGTTTTTT. Its protein is CASSYGTSGTGELFF.

V is TRBV20-1 and J is TRBJ1-5; D gene ambiguous. Per the germline V gene, CDR1 is DFQATT and CDR2 is SNEGSKA (reference sequence). The V gene lost 6 bases and the J gene lost 4 bases, with 7 bases spanning the gap. The CDR3 extends over 11 amino acids. The CDR3 coding sequence is TGCAGTGCCGCGATGAATCAGCCCCAGCATTTT. This codes for CSAAMNQPQHF.

The rearrangement links TRBV19 to TRBJ1-1; no reliable D call. V lost 0 bases and J 10 bases, leaving 12 bases between the germline ends. CDR3 length: 13 residues. In germline, CDR1 is LNHDA, CDR2 SQIVND (reference sequence). The CDR3 sequence: CASSIEGGSPAFF. The CDR3 DNA sequence: TGTGCCAGTAGTATAGAGGGTGGGAGTCCAGCTTTCTTT.

The V and J genes are TRBV7-8 and TRBJ1-2; 7 positions match TRBD1. This CDR3 contains 14 residues. Germline CDR1 reads SGHVS; CDR2 reads FQNEAQ. V gave up 5 bases and J gave up 1 base; unmatched junction bases: 4. The CDR3, as DNA: TGTGCCAGCAGCCGGACAGGAATTAACTATGGCTACACCTTC. It specifies CASSRTGINYGYTF.